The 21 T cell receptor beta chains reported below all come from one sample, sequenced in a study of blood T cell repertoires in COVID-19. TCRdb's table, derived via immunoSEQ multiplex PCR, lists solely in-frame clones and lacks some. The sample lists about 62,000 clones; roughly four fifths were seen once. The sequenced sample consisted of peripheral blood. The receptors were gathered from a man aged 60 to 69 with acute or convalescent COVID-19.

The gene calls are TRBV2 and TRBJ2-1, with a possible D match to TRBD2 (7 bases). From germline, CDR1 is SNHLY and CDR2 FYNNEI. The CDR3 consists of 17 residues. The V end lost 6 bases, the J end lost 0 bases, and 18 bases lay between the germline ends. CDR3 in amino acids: CASSRRRGLSSYNEQFF. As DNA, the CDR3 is TGTGCCAGCAGCCGCAGGCGGGGGCTTAGCTCCTACAATGAGCAGTTCTTC. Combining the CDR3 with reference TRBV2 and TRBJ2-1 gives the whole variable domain EPEVTQTPSHQVTQMGQEVILRCVPISNHLYFYWYRQILGQKVEFLVSFYNNEISEKSEIFDDQFSVERPDGSNFTLKIRSTKLEDSAMYFCASSRRRGLSSYNEQFFGPGTRLTVL.

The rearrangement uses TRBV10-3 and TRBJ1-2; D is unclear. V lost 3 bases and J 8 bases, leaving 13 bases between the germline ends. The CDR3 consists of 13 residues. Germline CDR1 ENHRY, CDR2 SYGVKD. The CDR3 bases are TGTGCCATCAGTGATTCGTGGGCGGGGGGCTACACCTTC. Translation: CAISDSWAGGYTF.

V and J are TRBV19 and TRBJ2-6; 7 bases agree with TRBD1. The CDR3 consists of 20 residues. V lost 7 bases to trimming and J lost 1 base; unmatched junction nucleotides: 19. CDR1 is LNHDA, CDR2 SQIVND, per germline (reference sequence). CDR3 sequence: CASTPIPGRGTLSGANVLTF. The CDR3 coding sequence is TGTGCCAGTACTCCAATCCCGGGCAGGGGGACCTTGTCTGGGGCCAACGTCCTGACTTTC.

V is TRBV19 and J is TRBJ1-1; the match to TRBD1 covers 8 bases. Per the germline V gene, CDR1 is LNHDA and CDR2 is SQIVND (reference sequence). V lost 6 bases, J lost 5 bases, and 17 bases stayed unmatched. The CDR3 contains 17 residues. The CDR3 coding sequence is TGTGCCAGTAGGATGACAGGGGCCATCGCCGAGAGGACTGAAGCTTTCTTT. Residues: CASRMTGAIAERTEAFF.

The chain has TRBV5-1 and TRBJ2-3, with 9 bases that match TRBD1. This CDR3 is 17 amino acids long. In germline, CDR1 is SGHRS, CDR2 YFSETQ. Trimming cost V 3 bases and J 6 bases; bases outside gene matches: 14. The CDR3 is CASSYRTTGTGWDTQYF. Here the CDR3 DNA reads TGCGCCAGCAGCTACCGTACAACCGGGACAGGGTGGGATACGCAGTATTTT. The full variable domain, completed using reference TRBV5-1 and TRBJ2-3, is KAGVTQTPRYLIKTRGQQVTLSCSPISGHRSVSWYQQTPGQGLQFLFEYFSETQRNKGNFPGRFSGRQFSNSRSEMNVSTLELGDSALYLCASSYRTTGTGWDTQYFGPGTRLTVL.

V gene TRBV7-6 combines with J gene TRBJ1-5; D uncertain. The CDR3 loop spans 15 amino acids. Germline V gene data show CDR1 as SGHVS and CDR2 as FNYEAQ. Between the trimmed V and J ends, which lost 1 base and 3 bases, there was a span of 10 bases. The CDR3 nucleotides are TGTGCCAGCAGCTTAGGGAACCGACTCAATCAGCCCCAGCATTTT. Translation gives CASSLGNRLNQPQHF.

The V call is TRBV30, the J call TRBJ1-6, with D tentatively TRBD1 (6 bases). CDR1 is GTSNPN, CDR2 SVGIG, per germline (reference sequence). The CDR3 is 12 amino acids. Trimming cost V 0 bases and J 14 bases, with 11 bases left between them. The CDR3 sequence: CAWSVGGVTLHF. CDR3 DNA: TGTGCCTGGAGTGTAGGGGGGGTTACCCTCCACTTT. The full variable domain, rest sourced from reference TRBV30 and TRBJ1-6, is SQTIHQWPATLVQPVGSPLSLECTVEGTSNPNLYWYRQAAGRGLQLLFYSVGIGQISSEVPQNLSASRPQDRQFILSSKKLLLSDSGFYLCAWSVGGVTLHFGNGTRLTVT.

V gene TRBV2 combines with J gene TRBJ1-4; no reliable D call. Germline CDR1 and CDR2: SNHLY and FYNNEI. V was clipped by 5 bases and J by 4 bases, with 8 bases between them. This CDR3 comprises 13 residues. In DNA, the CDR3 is TGTGCCAGCAGTCCCAGAATTAATGAAAAACTGTTTTTT. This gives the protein CASSPRINEKLFF.

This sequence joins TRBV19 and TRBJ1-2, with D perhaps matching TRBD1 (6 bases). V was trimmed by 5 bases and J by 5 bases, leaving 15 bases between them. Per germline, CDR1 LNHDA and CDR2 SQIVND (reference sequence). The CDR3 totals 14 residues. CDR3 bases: TGTGCCAGTAGTCGACAGGTAGACCTTTATGGCTACACCTTC. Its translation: CASSRQVDLYGYTF.

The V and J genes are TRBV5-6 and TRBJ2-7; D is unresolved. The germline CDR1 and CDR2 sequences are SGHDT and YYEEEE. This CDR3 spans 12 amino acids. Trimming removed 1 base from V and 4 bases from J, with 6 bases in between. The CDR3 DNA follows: TGTGCCAGCAGCTTGTCCGGGTACGAGCAGTACTTC. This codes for CASSLSGYEQYF. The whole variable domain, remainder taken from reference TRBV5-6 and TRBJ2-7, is DAGVTQSPTHLIKTRGQQVTLRCSPKSGHDTVSWYQQALGQGPQFIFQYYEEEERQRGNFPDRFSGHQFPNYSSELNVNALLLGDSALYLCASSLSGYEQYFGPGTRLTVT.

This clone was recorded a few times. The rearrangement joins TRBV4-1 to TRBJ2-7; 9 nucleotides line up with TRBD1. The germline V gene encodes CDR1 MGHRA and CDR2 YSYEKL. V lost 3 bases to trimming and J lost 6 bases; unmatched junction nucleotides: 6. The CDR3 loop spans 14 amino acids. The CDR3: CASSQPGQGIEQYF. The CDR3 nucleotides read TGCGCCAGCAGCCAGCCGGGACAGGGTATCGAGCAGTACTTC.

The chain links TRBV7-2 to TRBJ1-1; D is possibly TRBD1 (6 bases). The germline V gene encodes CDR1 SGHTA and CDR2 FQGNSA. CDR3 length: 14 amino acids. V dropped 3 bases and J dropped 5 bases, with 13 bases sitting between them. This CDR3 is CASSFHREGTEAFF. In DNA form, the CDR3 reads TGTGCCAGCAGCTTCCACAGGGAGGGGACTGAAGCTTTCTTT.

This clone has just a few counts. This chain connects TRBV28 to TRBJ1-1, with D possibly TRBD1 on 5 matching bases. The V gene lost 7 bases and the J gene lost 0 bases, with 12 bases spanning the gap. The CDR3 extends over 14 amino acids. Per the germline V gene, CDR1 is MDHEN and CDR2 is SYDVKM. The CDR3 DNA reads TGTGCCAGCACTAGTTGGGGCATGAACACTGAAGCTTTCTTT. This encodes CASTSWGMNTEAFF.

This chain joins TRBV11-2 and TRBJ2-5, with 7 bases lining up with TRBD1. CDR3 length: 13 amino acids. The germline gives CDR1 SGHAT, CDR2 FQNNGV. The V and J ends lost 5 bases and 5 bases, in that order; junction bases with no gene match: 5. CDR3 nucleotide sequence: TGTGCCAGCAGCCGACAGGGCTGGGAGACCCAGTACTTC. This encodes CASSRQGWETQYF.

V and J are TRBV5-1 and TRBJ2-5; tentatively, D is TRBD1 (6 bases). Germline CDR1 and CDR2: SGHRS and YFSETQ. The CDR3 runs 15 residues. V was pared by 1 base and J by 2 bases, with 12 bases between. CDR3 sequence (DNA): TGCGCCAGCAGCTTGTCGGGACATTTACAAGAGACCCAGTACTTC. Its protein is CASSLSGHLQETQYF. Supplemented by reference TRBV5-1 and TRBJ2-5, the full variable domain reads KAGVTQTPRYLIKTRGQQVTLSCSPISGHRSVSWYQQTPGQGLQFLFEYFSETQRNKGNFPGRFSGRQFSNSRSEMNVSTLELGDSALYLCASSLSGHLQETQYFGPGTRLLVL.

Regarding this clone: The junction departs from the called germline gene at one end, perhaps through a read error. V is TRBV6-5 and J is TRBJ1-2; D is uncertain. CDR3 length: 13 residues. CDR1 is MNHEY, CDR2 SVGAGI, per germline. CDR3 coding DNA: TGTGCCAGCAGTTACTCGACACCCTATGACTACACCTTC. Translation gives CASSYSTPYDYTF.

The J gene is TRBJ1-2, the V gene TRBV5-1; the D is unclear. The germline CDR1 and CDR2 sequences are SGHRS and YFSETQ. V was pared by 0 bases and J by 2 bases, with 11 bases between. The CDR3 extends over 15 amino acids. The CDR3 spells CASSLEGGRNYGYTF. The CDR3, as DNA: TGCGCCAGCAGCTTGGAAGGAGGCAGAAACTATGGCTACACCTTC.

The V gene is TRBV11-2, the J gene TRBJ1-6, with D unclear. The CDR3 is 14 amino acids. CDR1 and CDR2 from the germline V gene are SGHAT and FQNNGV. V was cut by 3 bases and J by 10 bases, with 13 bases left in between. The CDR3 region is CASSLSGVWSPLHF. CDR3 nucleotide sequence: TGTGCCAGCAGCTTGAGCGGGGTTTGGTCACCCCTCCACTTT.

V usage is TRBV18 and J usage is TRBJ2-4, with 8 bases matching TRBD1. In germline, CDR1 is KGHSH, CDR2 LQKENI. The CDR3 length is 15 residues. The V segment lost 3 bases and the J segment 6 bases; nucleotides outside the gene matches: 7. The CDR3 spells CASSPLQGQGNIQYF. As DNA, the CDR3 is TGTGCCAGCTCACCCCTTCAAGGACAGGGAAACATTCAGTACTTC. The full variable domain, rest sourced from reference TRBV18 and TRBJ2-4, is NAGVMQNPRHLVRRRGQEARLRCSPMKGHSHVYWYRQLPEEGLKFMVYLQKENIIDESGMPKERFSAEFPKEGPSILRIQQVVRGDSAAYFCASSPLQGQGNIQYFGAGTRLSVL.

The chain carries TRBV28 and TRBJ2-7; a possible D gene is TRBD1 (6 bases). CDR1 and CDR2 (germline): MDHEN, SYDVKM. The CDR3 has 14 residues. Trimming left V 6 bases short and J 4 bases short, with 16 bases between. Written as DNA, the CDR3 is TGTGCCAGCAGCTCATACAGGGTTTGGTACGAGCAGTACTTC. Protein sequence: CASSSYRVWYEQYF.

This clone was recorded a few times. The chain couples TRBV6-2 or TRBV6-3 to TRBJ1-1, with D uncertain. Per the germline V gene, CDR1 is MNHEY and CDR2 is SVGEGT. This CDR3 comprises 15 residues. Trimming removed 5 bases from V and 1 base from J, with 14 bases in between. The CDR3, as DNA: TGTGCCAGCAGTCGCCCGGGAGTAGAGAACACTGAAGCTTTCTTT. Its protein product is CASSRPGVENTEAFF.